The 22 T cell receptor beta chains reported below all come from one sample, sequenced in a study of early T cells in non-severe SARS-CoV-2 infection. TCRdb fed the 5' RACE reads into MiXCR, producing one record per CDR3 protein. The data hold roughly 33,000 distinct CDR3 sequences, with around 5% observed a single time. The sample consisted of whole blood. The receptors derive from an adult who was a healthcare worker with PCR-confirmed SARS-CoV-2 infection or an uninfected control (not recorded which).

This clonotype came up many times. The chain carries TRBV19 and TRBJ1-2, with D tentatively TRBD1 (5 bases). This CDR3 comprises 11 residues. The ends were cut back, 8 bases at V and 6 bases at J, with 10 bases in the middle. Germline CDR1 LNHDA, CDR2 SQIVND (reference sequence). CDR3 loop: CASGQGDGYTF. CDR3 nucleotide sequence: TGTGCCAGTGGGCAGGGCGATGGCTACACCTTC. The complete variable domain, with remaining parts taken from reference TRBV19 and TRBJ1-2, reads DGGITQSPKYLFRKEGQNVTLSCEQNLNHDAMYWYRQDPGQGLRLIYYSQIVNDFQKGDIAEGYSVSREKKESFPLTVTSAQKNPTAFYLCASGQGDGYTFGSGTRLTVV.

Remarks on this clonotype: This clone may be a read error of a much larger clone one base away. The rearrangement links TRBV9 to TRBJ2-3; D call uncertain. Germline loops: CDR1 SGDLS, CDR2 YYNGEE. The CDR3 length is 14 residues. V lost 2 bases and J lost 3, with 10 bases in between. CDR3 DNA sequence: TGTGCCAGCAGCGTGACGAGGTTGACAGATACGCAGTATTTT. Protein: CASSVTRLTDTQYF.

This clonotype was detected many times. The V and J genes are TRBV12-3 or TRBV12-4 and TRBJ1-2; tentatively, D is TRBD1 (6 bases). This CDR3 contains 13 residues. With 5 bases removed from V and 3 bases from J, the gap between germline ends came to 10 bases. DNA of the CDR3: TGTGCCAGCAGTAGCCAGGGGTACTATGGCTACACCTTC. Translation gives CASSSQGYYGYTF.

This clonotype was counted ten times or more. V gene TRBV12-3 or TRBV12-4 combines with J gene TRBJ1-3; D is undetermined. Trimming pared 6 bases from V and 0 bases from J, leaving 18 bases between. The CDR3 extends over 17 amino acids. CDR3 nucleotide sequence: TGTGCCAGCAGATCCCTGGACGGCTTAGACTCTGGAAACACCATATATTTT. It is translated as CASRSLDGLDSGNTIYF.

The rearrangement joins TRBV20-1 to TRBJ2-1, with a possible D match to TRBD1 (7 bases). Looked up from germline, CDR1 is DFQATT and CDR2 is SNEGSKA (reference sequence). The germline V and J ends were trimmed by 7 bases and 9 bases, with 19 bases remaining between them. The CDR3 has 13 amino acids. CDR3 sequence: CSGGDREASEQFF. CDR3 coding DNA: TGCAGTGGGGGAGACAGGGAGGCATCTGAGCAGTTCTTC.

This clonotype occurred many times. J is TRBJ1-4 and V is TRBV19; unclear D gene. V lost 5 bases, J lost 0 bases, and 19 bases lay in between. CDR1 is LNHDA and CDR2 is SQIVND in the germline V gene (reference sequence). The CDR3 is 18 amino acids. The CDR3 DNA sequence: TGTGCCAGTAGTGGGAACAGAGCCAGCTCTGCAACTAATGAAAAACTGTTTTTT. It translates to CASSGNRASSATNEKLFF. Based on the CDR3 plus reference TRBV19 and TRBJ1-4, the full variable domain is DGGITQSPKYLFRKEGQNVTLSCEQNLNHDAMYWYRQDPGQGLRLIYYSQIVNDFQKGDIAEGYSVSREKKESFPLTVTSAQKNPTAFYLCASSGNRASSATNEKLFFGSGTQLSVL.

This clonotype was counted at least ten times. The chain is built from TRBV20-1 and TRBJ2-5; 7 bases align to TRBD1. Germline values: CDR1 DFQATT, CDR2 SNEGSKA (reference sequence). The junction had 3 bases not matched to a gene; V was cut back by 0 bases and J by 2 bases. This CDR3 is built from 14 residues. The CDR3 here is CSARDSRGQETQYF. CDR3 in DNA: TGCAGTGCTAGAGATTCCAGGGGGCAAGAGACCCAGTACTTC.

In its sample, this clonotype was seen many times. The V call is TRBV6-1, the J call TRBJ1-1; D gene uncertain. This CDR3 spans 13 amino acids. V lost 6 bases, J lost 1 base, and 9 bases lay in between. Germline V gene sequence: CDR1 MNHNS, CDR2 SASEGT. In DNA form, the CDR3 reads TGTGCCAGCAGCCGGACGGCGAACACTGAAGCTTTCTTT. It translates to CASSRTANTEAFF.

This clonotype was observed at least ten times. This chain uses TRBV3-1 with TRBJ2-7, with D perhaps assigned TRBD1 or TRBD2 (5 bases each). This CDR3 has 16 residues. With 11 bases removed from V and 7 bases from J, the gap between germline ends came to 30 bases. Germline values: CDR1 LGHDT, CDR2 YNNKEL (reference sequence). The CDR3 coding sequence is TGTGCCTGGGGGAGAGGGTTCAGGGCCCTTCCCAGGGAGCAGTACTTC. Translating it yields CAWGRGFRALPREQYF.

In its sample, this clonotype was seen a few times. J is TRBJ2-4 and V is TRBV20-1; weak D call: TRBD2 (6 bases). V gave up 3 bases and J gave up 5 bases, with 11 bases separating them. The germline CDR1 and CDR2 sequences are DFQATT and SNEGSKA (reference sequence). The CDR3 consists of 13 residues. The CDR3 nucleotides read TGCAGTGCTAGGGAGGGACCGCAAAACATTCAGTACTTC. Translation gives CSAREGPQNIQYF.

This clonotype was observed a few times. The chain has TRBV12-3 or TRBV12-4 and TRBJ2-7; D is undetermined. Trimming took off 6 bases at V and 2 bases at J, with 11 bases between the two ends. The CDR3 has 13 residues. Here the CDR3 reads CASSGDFAYEQYF. As DNA, the CDR3 is TGTGCCAGCAGCGGTGATTTCGCCTACGAGCAGTACTTC.

In this sample, this clonotype turned up many times. V is TRBV12-3 or TRBV12-4 and J is TRBJ1-1, with D hard to call. The CDR3 totals 13 residues. V was trimmed by 5 bases and J by 1 base, leaving 8 bases between them. The chain's CDR3 is CASSQLTNTEAFF. CDR3 sequence (DNA): TGTGCCAGCAGTCAACTAACGAACACTGAAGCTTTCTTT.

This clonotype was counted ten times or more. The rearrangement uses TRBV20-1 and TRBJ2-7; 8 nucleotides match TRBD2. After removal of 6 bases from V and 0 bases from J, the junction contained 7 bases not matched to a gene. The CDR3 is 14 residues long. The germline V gene encodes CDR1 DFQATT and CDR2 SNEGSKA (reference sequence). This chain's CDR3 is CSAWGGGSSYEQYF. The CDR3 coding sequence is TGCAGTGCCTGGGGCGGGGGGAGCTCCTACGAGCAGTACTTC.

This clonotype occurred many times. DNA for the CDR3: TGTGCCTGGAGTGTACGGGGGGTTGGTGAGCAGTTCTTC. Its protein is CAWSVRGVGEQFF. The chain carries TRBV30 and TRBJ2-1; TRBD2 aligns across 7 bases. The CDR3 contains 13 residues. V dropped 0 bases and J dropped 9; count of bases not matched to a gene: 5. CDR1 and CDR2 from the germline V gene are GTSNPN and SVGIG (reference sequence).

This clonotype was picked up a small number of times. The chain uses TRBV11-2 and TRBJ2-7, with D tentatively TRBD2 (5 bases). The length of the CDR3 is 14 residues. V lost 8 bases, J lost 4 bases, and 18 bases lay in between. The germline V gene encodes CDR1 SGHAT and CDR2 FQNNGV. CDR3 nucleotide sequence: TGTGCCAGCGAACTCCGAATACGGGGATACGAGCAGTACTTC. Residues: CASELRIRGYEQYF.

CDR3 DNA: TGCAGTGCTGGGACTAGCAACCTTACAATGAAGCAGTTCTTC. As protein: CSAGTSNLTMKQFF. The rearrangement joins TRBV20-1 to TRBJ2-1, with 9 bases that match TRBD2. The CDR3 is made up of 14 amino acids. CDR1 is DFQATT and CDR2 is SNEGSKA in the germline V gene (reference sequence). The J segment lost 11 bases and the V segment lost 5 bases, leaving 13 bases of the junction unmatched.

This clonotype was recorded many times. The chain combines TRBV2 with TRBJ1-1, with 7 bases identical to TRBD1. Germline CDR1 reads SNHLY; CDR2 reads FYNNEI. V trimming: 4 bases; J trimming: 3 bases; junction bases outside the gene matches: 8. The CDR3 is 15 amino acids. The CDR3: CASSVRQGWDTEAFF. The DNA of the CDR3 is TGTGCCAGCAGTGTACGACAGGGTTGGGACACTGAAGCTTTCTTT.

This clonotype has just a few counts. V usage is TRBV2 and J usage is TRBJ1-1, with D hard to call. The CDR3 has 13 amino acids. Per the germline V gene, CDR1 is SNHLY and CDR2 is FYNNEI. V lost 7 bases to trimming and J lost 7 bases, with 16 bases between them. CDR3 protein: CASISAVWGEAFF. The CDR3 nucleotides read TGTGCCAGCATATCCGCCGTGTGGGGTGAAGCTTTCTTT.

CDR3 nucleotides: TGTGCCAGTAGTATAGCGGGGGACACCGGGGAGCTGTTTTTT. It yields the protein CASSIAGDTGELFF. The chain uses TRBV19 and TRBJ2-2, with D perhaps TRBD2 (6 bases). CDR1 and CDR2 (germline): LNHDA, SQIVND (reference sequence). Trimming pared 1 base from V and 3 bases from J, leaving 6 bases between. CDR3 size: 14 residues.

This clonotype was detected only a few times. The chain couples TRBV11-2 to TRBJ2-3, with D possibly being TRBD2 (5 bases). The CDR3 extends over 16 amino acids. Per germline, CDR1 SGHAT and CDR2 FQNNGV. Trimming shortened V by 0 bases and J by 3 bases, and 13 bases separated the two germline ends. The CDR3 loop reads CASSLDRGAVTDTQYF. DNA for the CDR3: TGTGCCAGCAGCTTAGACCGGGGAGCGGTGACAGATACGCAGTATTTT.

This clonotype was recorded a few times. This sequence joins TRBV12-3 or TRBV12-4 and TRBJ1-2; D may be TRBD1 (6 bases). V gave up 6 bases and J gave up 6 bases, with 17 bases separating them. The CDR3 has 14 residues. CDR3 sequence reads: CASSLTGSIDGYTF. In nucleotides, the CDR3 is TGTGCCAGCAGCCTCACAGGGTCGATCGATGGCTACACCTTC.

This clonotype has at least ten counts. This chain connects TRBV3-1 to TRBJ1-6; 7 nucleotides match TRBD1. The V gene's germline CDR1 is LGHDT and CDR2 YNNKEL (reference sequence). V gave up 1 base and J gave up 5 bases; unmatched junction bases: 2. The CDR3 has 15 amino acids. The CDR3 nucleotides are TGTGCCAGCAGCCAAGTAACAGGGGATAATTCACCCCTCCACTTT. It is translated as CASSQVTGDNSPLHF.